This entry lists 24 T cell receptor beta chains sequenced from one sample in a study of cytomegalovirus exposure and HLA in healthy donors. The protocol was immunoSEQ multiplex PCR, while the TCRdb copy is restricted to in-frame clones and leaves out a portion. There are fewer than 400,000 clones in the sample; 88% occur only once, and roughly 0.96% lies in the top ten. Sequencing was done on a sample of PBMCs. The receptors were sampled from a man aged 30 to 45 in good health and CMV-seronegative.

This chain links TRBV27 with TRBJ2-3; TRBD1 aligns across 9 bases. The length of the CDR3 is 15 residues. CDR1 MNHEY and CDR2 SMNVEV come from the germline V gene (reference sequence). Germline trimming cut 1 base from V and 5 bases from J; bases unmatched to any gene: 4. In DNA, the CDR3 is TGTGCCAGCAGTTTATGGACAGGGGCCGGAGATACGCAGTATTTT. Its protein is CASSLWTGAGDTQYF.

The chain couples TRBV5-6 to TRBJ1-2; weak D call: TRBD1 (6 bases). V was trimmed by 2 bases and J by 4 bases, leaving 12 bases between them. The CDR3 has 14 residues. CDR1 and CDR2 (germline): SGHDT, YYEEEE. The CDR3 nucleotides read TGTGCCAGCAGCTTCCGGGGGGCAGGCTATGGCTACACCTTC. Residues: CASSFRGAGYGYTF.

The chain's CDR3 is CASRGTGKETQYF. The CDR3 region has the DNA TGTGCCAGCAGAGGGACAGGGAAGGAGACCCAGTACTTC. This rearrangement joins TRBV5-5 to TRBJ2-5, with TRBD1 matching 9 bases. Germline-derived CDR1 and CDR2 are SGHKS and YYEKEE (reference sequence). CDR3 length: 13 amino acids. Trimming removed 5 bases from V and 5 bases from J; junction bases left unmatched: 4.

This clone came up once. This chain links TRBV11-2 with TRBJ2-3, with TRBD2 matching over 11 bases. Trimming cost V 7 bases and J 7 bases; bases outside gene matches: 10. The germline gives CDR1 SGHAT, CDR2 FQNNGV. This CDR3 has 15 residues. DNA of the CDR3: TGTGCCAGCAACAACCTAGCGGGGGGATCAAATACGCAGTATTTT. As protein: CASNNLAGGSNTQYF. Together with reference TRBV11-2 and TRBJ2-3, the CDR3 gives the full variable domain: EAGVAQSPRYKIIEKRQSVAFWCNPISGHATLYWYQQILGQGPKLLIQFQNNGVVDDSQLPKDRFSAERLKGVDSTLKIQPAKLEDSAVYLCASNNLAGGSNTQYFGPGTRLTVL.

The chain links TRBV15 to TRBJ2-1; no definite D call. The CDR3 covers 14 residues. Trimming pared 5 bases from V and 2 bases from J, leaving 10 bases between. Per germline, CDR1 LNHNV and CDR2 YYDKDF (reference sequence). In DNA, the CDR3 is TGTGCCACCAGCTCCGCCGAGACCTACAATGAGCAGTTCTTC. It codes for CATSSAETYNEQFF.

This chain connects TRBV30 to TRBJ1-4; TRBD1 might be the D (6 bases). Trimming stripped 3 bases from V and 0 bases from J, with 14 bases between. This CDR3 region has 16 residues. Germline loops: CDR1 GTSNPN, CDR2 SVGIG (reference sequence). Here the CDR3 reads CAWSEGGGTTNEKLFF. For the CDR3, the DNA is TGTGCCTGGAGCGAGGGGGGGGGCACAACTAATGAAAAACTGTTTTTT.

This chain joins TRBV7-9 and TRBJ2-6; D unresolved. The CDR3 contains 18 residues. Germline CDR1 is SEHNR and CDR2 is FQNEAQ (reference sequence). Between the trimmed V and J ends, which lost 5 bases and 0 bases, there was a span of 17 bases. The CDR3 DNA is TGTGCCAGCAGCGGCCCAGGATCATTCAGCTCTGGGGCCAACGTCCTGACTTTC. Translation: CASSGPGSFSSGANVLTF.

This sequence joins TRBV5-1 and TRBJ1-2, with TRBD1 matching 9 bases. The CDR3 has 14 amino acids. Germline CDR1 is SGHRS and CDR2 is YFSETQ. With 4 bases clipped from V and 4 bases from J, the junction kept 5 bases outside the gene matches. In nucleotides, the CDR3 is TGCGCCAGCAGCCGAACGACAGGGGGCTATGGCTACACCTTC. It is translated as CASSRTTGGYGYTF.

V usage is TRBV7-6 and J usage is TRBJ1-4; 8 bases fit TRBD1. The J segment lost 6 bases and the V segment lost 5 bases, leaving 20 bases of the junction unmatched. Germline values: CDR1 SGHVS, CDR2 FNYEAQ. This CDR3 region has 19 residues. Here the CDR3 reads CASSRTGFHSVTSDEKLFF. In nucleotides, the CDR3 is TGTGCCAGCAGCCGGACAGGGTTCCATTCGGTCACGTCAGATGAAAAACTGTTTTTT.

The chain links TRBV19 to TRBJ1-1, with D uncertain. The CDR3 totals 13 residues. Looked up from germline, CDR1 is LNHDA and CDR2 is SQIVND (reference sequence). Between the trimmed V and J ends, which lost 1 base and 3 bases, there was a span of 6 bases. CDR3 amino acids: CASSIGQDTEAFF. CDR3 sequence (DNA): TGTGCCAGTAGTATAGGGCAGGACACTGAAGCTTTCTTT.

This clone was detected only a few times. This chain links TRBV15 with TRBJ1-2; a weak D match, TRBD1 (5 bases). Germline V gene data show CDR1 as LNHNV and CDR2 as YYDKDF (reference sequence). The CDR3 totals 15 residues. The germline V and J ends were trimmed by 0 bases and 6 bases, with 14 bases remaining between them. CDR3 sequence: CATSRDLGREDGYTF. The CDR3 region has the DNA TGTGCCACCAGCAGAGATCTGGGCAGGGAGGATGGCTACACCTTC.

This CDR3 reads CAWSADRNLEQYF. DNA of the CDR3: TGTGCCTGGAGTGCCGACAGAAACCTCGAGCAGTACTTC. The chain has TRBV30 and TRBJ2-7; a weak D match, TRBD1 (5 bases). Trimming removed 1 base from V and 6 bases from J, with 13 bases in between. The V gene's germline CDR1 is GTSNPN and CDR2 SVGIG (reference sequence). The CDR3 has 13 amino acids.

V is TRBV5-6 and J is TRBJ2-7; no definite D call. Germline CDR1 and CDR2: SGHDT and YYEEEE. Trimming shortened V by 5 bases and J by 2 bases, and 14 bases separated the two germline ends. The CDR3 spans 14 residues. This CDR3 is CASSRRLKPYEQYF. CDR3 DNA: TGTGCCAGCAGTCGACGACTGAAACCCTACGAGCAGTACTTC. The full variable domain, with the rest looked up from reference TRBV5-6 and TRBJ2-7, is DAGVTQSPTHLIKTRGQQVTLRCSPKSGHDTVSWYQQALGQGPQFIFQYYEEEERQRGNFPDRFSGHQFPNYSSELNVNALLLGDSALYLCASSRRLKPYEQYFGPGTRLTVT.

The rearrangement uses TRBV18 and TRBJ1-6; the match to TRBD1 covers 8 bases. The CDR3 covers 13 residues. V dropped 4 bases and J dropped 14; count of bases not matched to a gene: 7. CDR1 is KGHSH and CDR2 is LQKENI in the germline V gene. This CDR3 reads CASSQDRAGTLHF. Here the CDR3 DNA reads TGTGCCAGCTCACAGGACAGGGCGGGCACCCTCCACTTT.

This rearrangement joins TRBV11-2 to TRBJ2-3; D is possibly TRBD1 (6 bases). Germline V gene data show CDR1 as SGHAT and CDR2 as FQNNGV. This CDR3 has 14 amino acids. Trimming took 3 bases from V and 6 from J, leaving 13 bases between them. The CDR3 spells CASSFSGGRDTQYF. Here the CDR3 DNA reads TGTGCCAGCAGCTTTTCTGGGGGCAGGGATACGCAGTATTTT.

The chain carries TRBV6-7 and TRBJ1-4, with D perhaps TRBD1 (5 bases). TRBV6-7 is given ORF status, its function remaining uncertain. Trimming took off 8 bases at V and 6 bases at J, with 22 bases between the two ends. The CDR3 sequence is 16 residues long. The DNA of the CDR3 is TGTGCCAGCTGCTTCAGACCATCAGGGTACCATGAAAAACTGTTTTTT. Translated, it gives CASCFRPSGYHEKLFF.

The chain combines TRBV4-3 with TRBJ1-3; 7 bases are shared with TRBD1. The CDR3 has 17 amino acids. J was trimmed by 0 bases and V by 0 bases; bases with no gene match: 5. CDR1 and CDR2 from the germline V gene are LGHNA and YSLEER. CDR3 coding DNA: TGCGCCAGCAGCCAAGATCCCCCAGGGGGCTCTGGAAACACCATATATTTT. Protein product: CASSQDPPGGSGNTIYF.

The genes are TRBV6-1 and TRBJ2-1; 16 bases fit TRBD2. Germline lookup yields CDR1 MNHNS and CDR2 SASEGT. Germline trimming cut 4 bases from V and 3 bases from J; bases unmatched to any gene: 12. The CDR3 is 20 residues long. CDR3 sequence (DNA): TGTGCCAGCAGTGCACAGGGACTAGCGGGGGGGCAGGAATTCTACAATGAGCAGTTCTTC. This encodes CASSAQGLAGGQEFYNEQFF.

V and J are TRBV2 and TRBJ1-1, with a possible D match to TRBD1 (5 bases). The V end lost 4 bases, the J end lost 4 bases, and 13 bases lay between the germline ends. CDR3 length: 14 amino acids. Germline lookup yields CDR1 SNHLY and CDR2 FYNNEI. CDR3: CASSVDQGGTEAFF. CDR3 nucleotide sequence: TGTGCCAGCAGTGTCGACCAGGGCGGCACTGAAGCTTTCTTT.

V gene TRBV5-5 combines with J gene TRBJ2-5, with 9 bases matching TRBD1. Germline lookup yields CDR1 SGHKS and CDR2 YYEKEE (reference sequence). CDR3 length equals 14 residues. V lost 1 base to trimming and J lost 5 bases; unmatched junction nucleotides: 3. CDR3 region: CASSLTGGLETQYF. CDR3 nucleotides: TGTGCCAGCAGCTTGACAGGGGGCCTCGAGACCCAGTACTTC.

V and J are TRBV4-1 and TRBJ2-7; TRBD1 agrees at 7 bases. Germline loops: CDR1 MGHRA, CDR2 YSYEKL. The CDR3 spans 14 residues. After removal of 2 bases from V and 3 bases from J, the junction contained 4 bases not matched to a gene. CDR3 protein: CASSQTQGVYEQYF. The CDR3 nucleotides are TGCGCCAGCAGCCAAACTCAGGGGGTCTACGAGCAGTACTTC.

The chain uses TRBV4-1 and TRBJ2-3, with 7 bases fitting TRBD1. V shed 1 base, J shed 2 bases, and the junction held 6 bases outside the gene matches. The germline CDR1 and CDR2 sequences are MGHRA and YSYEKL. The CDR3 is made up of 16 amino acids. Here the CDR3 reads CASSQGNRGYTDTQYF. The DNA of the CDR3 is TGCGCCAGCAGCCAAGGGAACAGGGGTTACACAGATACGCAGTATTTT.

Only one count was recorded for this clone. The V gene is TRBV6-5, the J gene TRBJ1-1, with 7 bases matching TRBD1. V gave up 6 bases and J gave up 10 bases; unmatched junction bases: 8. The CDR3 runs to 12 residues. CDR1 MNHEY and CDR2 SVGAGI come from the germline V gene. CDR3 coding DNA: TGTGCCAGCAGCTTCCCGACAGGGTTAGCTTTCTTT. It translates to CASSFPTGLAFF.

The V gene is TRBV5-1, the J gene TRBJ2-2, with unresolved D. Germline CDR1 is SGHRS and CDR2 is YFSETQ. The CDR3 loop spans 15 amino acids. Trimming removed 0 bases at V and 3 bases at J, with 9 bases between. The CDR3 DNA follows: TGCGCCAGCAGCTTGGGCCAGGCAGACACCGGGGAGCTGTTTTTT. Translation: CASSLGQADTGELFF.